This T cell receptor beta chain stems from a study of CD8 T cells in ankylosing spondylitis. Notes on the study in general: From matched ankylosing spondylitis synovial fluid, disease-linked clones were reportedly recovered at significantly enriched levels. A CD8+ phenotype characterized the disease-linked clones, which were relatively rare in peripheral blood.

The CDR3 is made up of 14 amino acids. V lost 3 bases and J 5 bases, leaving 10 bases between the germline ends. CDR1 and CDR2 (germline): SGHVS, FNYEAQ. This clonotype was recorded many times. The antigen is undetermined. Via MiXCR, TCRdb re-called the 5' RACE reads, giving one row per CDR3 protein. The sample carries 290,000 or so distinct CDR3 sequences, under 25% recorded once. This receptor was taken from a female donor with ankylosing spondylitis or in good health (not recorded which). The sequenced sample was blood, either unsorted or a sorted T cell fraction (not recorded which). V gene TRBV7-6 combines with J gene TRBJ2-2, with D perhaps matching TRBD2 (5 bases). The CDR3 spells CASSFSRRTGELFF. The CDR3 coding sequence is TGTGCCAGCAGCTTCTCCAGGAGGACCGGGGAGCTGTTTTTT.